Following are 3 T cell receptor beta chains from one sample sequenced in a study of control samples from healthy donors and cancer patients. The protocol was immunoSEQ multiplex PCR, while the TCRdb copy is restricted to in-frame clones and leaves out a portion. Of about 86,000 clones in the sample, 85% to 90% were seen once. The sequenced sample was PBMCs. These receptors were taken from a woman between 50 and 59 years old with colorectal cancer.

The CDR3 nucleotides are TGCGCCAGCAGCTTGAAGCCTAATGAAAAACTGTTTTTT. This gives the protein CASSLKPNEKLFF. The chain joins TRBV5-1 to TRBJ1-4; D not resolved. Germline V gives CDR1 SGHRS, CDR2 YFSETQ. The CDR3 length is 13 residues. Trimming cost V 1 base and J 3 bases, with 4 bases left between them.

The chain uses TRBV6-5 and TRBJ2-2; the match to TRBD1 covers 7 bases. The CDR3 runs to 13 residues. With 7 bases clipped from V and 3 bases from J, the junction kept 2 bases outside the gene matches. The germline gives CDR1 MNHEY, CDR2 SVGAGI. The chain's CDR3 is CASTGQDTGELFF. The CDR3 region has the DNA TGTGCCAGCACCGGACAGGACACCGGGGAGCTGTTTTTT.

The chain uses TRBV2 and TRBJ2-5; no clear D gene. The germline gives CDR1 SNHLY, CDR2 FYNNEI. This CDR3 region has 14 residues. The V end was cut by 0 bases, the J end by 5 bases, with 10 bases between. CDR3 sequence (DNA): TGTGCCAGCAGTGAAGCGTCCTCCGGGGAGACCCAGTACTTC. Translated, it gives CASSEASSGETQYF. Full variable domain (outside the CDR3, taken from reference TRBV2 and TRBJ2-5): EPEVTQTPSHQVTQMGQEVILRCVPISNHLYFYWYRQILGQKVEFLVSFYNNEISEKSEIFDDQFSVERPDGSNFTLKIRSTKLEDSAMYFCASSEASSGETQYFGPGTRLLVL.